Shown below are 6 T cell receptor beta chains from a single sample sequenced in a study of low-dose radiotherapy and immunotherapy resistance in tumors. Sample time point: after trial treatment. Indicated treatment: LDRT plus nivolumab, ipilimumab, low-dose cyclophosphamide and aspirin (RACIN trial). Alpha- and beta-chain coverage of first-strand cDNA came from TRAV- and TRBV-specific primers. TCRs underwent 15 to 25 PCR cycles of amplification with a constant-region primer and V-primer adapter. TCRdb re-called the reads through MiXCR, storing one row per CDR3 protein. The data contain roughly 90,000 distinct CDR3 sequences, 20% to 25% of them singletons. The specimen was PBMCs, collected after low-dose radiotherapy plus immunotherapy. These receptors originate from a female donor with ovarian cancer.

This clonotype was counted ten times or more. The chain uses TRBV14 and TRBJ1-1; D is unclear. The ends were cut back, 0 bases at V and 5 bases at J, with 7 bases in the middle. Germline assignment: CDR1 SGHDN and CDR2 FVKESK. This CDR3 spans 13 amino acids. The CDR3 DNA is TGTGCCAGCAGCCAAGACAGACAAACTGAAGCTTTCTTT. Translation gives CASSQDRQTEAFF.

The V and J genes are TRBV11-2 and TRBJ2-7; TRBD2 agrees at 8 bases. The CDR3 sequence is 19 residues long. Germline V CDR1 and CDR2: SGHAT, FQNNGV. The J segment lost 0 bases and the V segment lost 5 bases, leaving 18 bases of the junction unmatched. The CDR3 here is CASSHTRGGRQSGSYEQYF. The DNA of the CDR3 is TGTGCCAGCAGCCACACCCGGGGGGGGAGACAGTCGGGCTCCTACGAGCAGTACTTC.

On this clonotype: A far larger clone is one nucleotide away, so this likely arose from a read error. The V and J genes are TRBV28 and TRBJ2-2; TRBD2 agrees at 13 bases. Germline CDR1 and CDR2: MDHEN and SYDVKM. The CDR3 totals 19 residues. CDR3 protein: CTSSPPFLLAGGTTGELFF. The CDR3 DNA follows: TGTACCAGCAGTCCTCCGTTTCTACTAGCGGGAGGGACCACCGGGGAGCTGTTTTTT.

This clonotype was seen many times. The chain employs TRBV12-3 or TRBV12-4 and TRBJ2-3; D is undetermined. CDR3 length equals 13 residues. The V end lost 3 bases, the J end lost 7 bases, and 11 bases lay between the germline ends. The CDR3 loop is CASSFDSPNTQYF. The CDR3 nucleotides read TGTGCCAGCAGTTTCGACTCCCCGAATACGCAGTATTTT.

Ten or more counts support this clonotype. A read error may account for a junction end that differs from germline. The chain carries TRBV7-7 and TRBJ2-1; 10 bases match TRBD1. The CDR3 spans 15 residues. The germline V gene encodes CDR1 SSHAT and CDR2 FNYEAQ (reference sequence). CDR3 nucleotides: TGTGCTAGCAGCCTCGGGGACAGGGGTTACAATGAGCAGTTCTTC. It is translated as CASSLGDRGYNEQFF.

This clonotype was counted ten times or more. The rearrangement joins TRBV24-1 to TRBJ2-2; possible D gene TRBD2, 6 bases. The germline V and J ends were trimmed by 4 bases and 2 bases, with 10 bases remaining between them. CDR1 is KGHDR, CDR2 SFDVKD, per germline. The CDR3 length is 15 residues. The CDR3 spells CATSEEGENTGELFF. The CDR3 DNA reads as TGTGCCACCAGTGAGGAGGGCGAAAACACCGGGGAGCTGTTTTTT.